Sequencing of this T cell receptor beta chain was carried out in a study of blood T cell repertoires in COVID-19. Generated by immunoSEQ multiplex PCR, the TCRdb table keeps only in-frame clones and is missing some. The profile shows over 140,000 clones, about three quarters of them singletons. Germline V gene sequence: CDR1 LNHDA, CDR2 SQIVND (reference sequence). Trimming at V came to 3 bases and at J to 8 bases, leaving 10 bases not matched to a gene. The CDR3 is 15 amino acids. The specimen sequenced was PBMCs or T cells enriched from blood (not recorded which). This TCR was recovered from a woman between 45 and 60 years old who had recovered from COVID-19. V and J are TRBV19 and TRBJ2-4; TRBD2 matches 7 bases. CDR3 nucleotides: TGTGCCAGTAGTATTTTCCAGGGAGGGCGAGACATTCAGTACTTC. This translates into CASSIFQGGRDIQYF. The full variable domain, completed using reference TRBV19 and TRBJ2-4, is DGGITQSPKYLFRKEGQNVTLSCEQNLNHDAMYWYRQDPGQGLRLIYYSQIVNDFQKGDIAEGYSVSREKKESFPLTVTSAQKNPTAFYLCASSIFQGGRDIQYFGAGTRLSVL.